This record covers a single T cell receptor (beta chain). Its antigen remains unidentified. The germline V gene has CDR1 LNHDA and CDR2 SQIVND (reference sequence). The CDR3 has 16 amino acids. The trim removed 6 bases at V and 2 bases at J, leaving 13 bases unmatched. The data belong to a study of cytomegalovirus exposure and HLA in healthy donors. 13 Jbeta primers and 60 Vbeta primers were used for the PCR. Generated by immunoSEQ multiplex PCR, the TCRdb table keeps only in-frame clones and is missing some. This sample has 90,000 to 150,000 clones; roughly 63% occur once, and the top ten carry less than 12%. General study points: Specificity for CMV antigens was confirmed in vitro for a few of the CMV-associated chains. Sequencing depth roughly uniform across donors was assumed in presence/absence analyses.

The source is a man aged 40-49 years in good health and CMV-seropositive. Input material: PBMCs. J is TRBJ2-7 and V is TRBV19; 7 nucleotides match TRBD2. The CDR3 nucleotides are TGTGCCAGTAGAACTATGGTGGCGGGAGCTGCCTACGAGCAGTACTTC. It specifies CASRTMVAGAAYEQYF.